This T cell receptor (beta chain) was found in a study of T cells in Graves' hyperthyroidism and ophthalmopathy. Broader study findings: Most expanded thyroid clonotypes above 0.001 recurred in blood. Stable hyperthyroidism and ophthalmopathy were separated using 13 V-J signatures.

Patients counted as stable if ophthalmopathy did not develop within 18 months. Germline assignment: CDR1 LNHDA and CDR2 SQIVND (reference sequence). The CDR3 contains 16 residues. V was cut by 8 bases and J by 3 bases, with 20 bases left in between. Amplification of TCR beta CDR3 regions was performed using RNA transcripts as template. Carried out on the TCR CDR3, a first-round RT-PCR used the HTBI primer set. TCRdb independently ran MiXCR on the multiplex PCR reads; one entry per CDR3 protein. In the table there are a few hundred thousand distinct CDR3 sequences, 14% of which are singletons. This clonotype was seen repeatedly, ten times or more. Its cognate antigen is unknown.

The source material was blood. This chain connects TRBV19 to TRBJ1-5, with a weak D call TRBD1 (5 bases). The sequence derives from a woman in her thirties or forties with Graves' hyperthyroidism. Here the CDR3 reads CASLPSSGLFNQPQHF. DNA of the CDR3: TGTGCCAGTCTTCCCTCCTCGGGACTCTTCAATCAGCCCCAGCATTTT.